One sample yielded the 2 T cell receptor beta chains listed below, sequenced in a study of patients and donors after allogeneic stem cell transplantation. TCRdb ran MiXCR on the RT-PCR reads and lists one entry per CDR3 protein. The sample lists about a million distinct CDR3 sequences; under 20% were seen once. Sequencing input: blood, either unsorted or a sorted T cell fraction (not recorded which). All receptors come from a human donor who was either an allogeneic HSCT recipient or a stem cell or donor lymphocyte infusion donor (not recorded which). It is not recorded whose cells these are; they may come from a transplant donor.

This rearrangement joins TRBV2 to TRBJ2-7; 9 bases fit TRBD2. Trimming removed 1 base from V and 2 bases from J; junction bases left unmatched: 9. Germline V gene data show CDR1 as SNHLY and CDR2 as FYNNEI. The CDR3 contains 17 residues. CDR3 DNA: TGTGCCAGCAGTGAAGTCGGGTCTAGCGGGGAGACCTACGAGCAGTACTTC. Translating it yields CASSEVGSSGETYEQYF.

DNA for the CDR3: TGCGCCAGCAGCCACGCTAGCGGGAATCGGGAGACCCAGTACTTC. Its translation: CASSHASGNRETQYF. This chain joins TRBV4-1 and TRBJ2-5, with TRBD2 matching 9 bases. The germline V gene has CDR1 MGHRA and CDR2 YSYEKL. The V segment lost 3 bases and the J segment 5 bases; nucleotides outside the gene matches: 7. The CDR3 spans 15 residues.